This TCR beta chain was sequenced in a study of blood T cell repertoires in COVID-19. During active infection, Seattle patients enrolled and were then monitored through disease. Germline CDR1 reads SNHLY; CDR2 reads FYNNEI. There are 16 residues in the CDR3. Trimming at V came to 4 bases and at J to 6 bases, leaving 9 bases not matched to a gene. Original processing methods: Reference gene primer amplification yielded estimated nucleated cell counts. Libraries were prepared by immunoSEQ multiplex PCR; TCRdb keeps only in-frame clonotypes and omits some of them. From that table come the V and J calls and clone size; the DNA was used to work out D and trimming. Of about 180,000 clones in the sample, 85% to 90% were seen once.

Sequences were obtained from peripheral blood. The origin of this receptor is a man aged 55 to 69 with COVID-19, enrolled during active disease. The chain employs TRBV2 and TRBJ1-3, with 10 bases matching TRBD1. The CDR3 region is CASSGLGTGAANTIYF. CDR3 sequence (DNA): TGTGCCAGCAGTGGTCTTGGGACAGGGGCGGCAAACACCATATATTTT.